This T cell receptor (beta chain) was sequenced in a study of OX40 agonist ivuxolimab in advanced cancers. Study-level background: Ivuxolimab was an agonistic, fully human IgG2 monoclonal antibody directed against OX40 (CD134), a costimulatory receptor. Among the approximately 50 dose-escalation patients, about 20 had hepatocellular carcinoma, roughly 15 melanoma, 9 renal cell carcinoma and 9 head and neck cancer. The paper reports the monotherapy dose-escalation portion (N = 52 patients) of the phase I ivuxolimab trial. Three dose-escalation patients achieved partial responses, one with hepatocellular carcinoma and two with cutaneous melanoma. Prior anti-PD-1, anti-PD-L1 or anti-CTLA-4 therapy was permitted, and checkpoint inhibitors had been received by roughly two fifths of dose-escalation patients. The purpose of peripheral TCRbeta sequencing was to test whether ivuxolimab changed TCR sequence diversity and led to clonal T-cell expansion. In the dose-escalation cohort, roughly 80% of patients were male, and the mean age was around 60 years, with a range of about 20 to 79. Intravenous ivuxolimab was administered to patients every 2 weeks at six dose levels: 0.01, 0.1, 0.3, 1.5, 3 and 10 mg/kg. Broad study findings and their caveats: The antigen specificity of the clonally expanded peripheral T cells was not determined. Low levels of normalized T-cell clonal expansion were also seen in some nonresponding patients. After ivuxolimab, more expanded clones were found on average in CD8+ T cells than in CD4+ T cells. At doses of 0.1 to 3.0 mg/kg, clonal expansion of both CD4+ and CD8+ T cells in blood was seen between baseline and week 6. In the 0.1-3.0 mg/kg groups, partial responders had among the lowest normalized peripheral clonal expansion, particularly in CD8+ T cells.

Patients with a history of autoimmune disease or receiving systemic immunosuppression were excluded from the trial. Peripheral blood for TCR sequencing was drawn from every dose cohort at baseline, at cycle 4 day 1 and at cycle 7 day 1. The samples were drawn from a first-in-human, open-label, multicenter phase I dose-escalation trial of ivuxolimab. Adults with locally advanced or metastatic melanoma, renal cell carcinoma, hepatocellular carcinoma or head and neck squamous cell carcinoma were enrolled in the trial. Before TCR sequencing, CD4+ T cells and CD8+ T cells were sorted from peripheral blood as separate populations. Counted from cysteine to phenylalanine, this CDR3 has 15 amino acids. Here the CDR3 DNA is all that survives: 45 bases in frame from base 1. V loses 1 base of germline sequence and J loses 3 bases, and the interval between the two ends is 13 bases. CDR1 and CDR2 are read off the germline V gene as SGHRS and YFSETQ.

With respect to this clone: It lacks a known antigen. The input lacks base qualities; no much larger clone sits a single base away.

To sequence the TCRbeta CDR3 region, genomic DNA was isolated from the sorted cells. The immunoSEQ Assay was used for sequencing of TCRbeta CDR3 regions. TCRdb retrieved this table from immuneACCESS and kept in-frame rearrangements only. Not all clones are present; in checked studies, unresolved V genes account for under half, and no reason is known for the remainder. The sample table lists about 74,000 clones, roughly 84% of them with a count of one. The ten largest make up around 1.5% of the sample. The rearrangement combines TRBV5-1 with TRBJ2-5, with no confident D gene call. This receptor was obtained from an adult with an advanced solid tumor such as melanoma, head and neck, liver or kidney cancer. Material: CD4+ or CD8+ T cells sorted from blood, obtained in a trial of the OX40 agonist ivuxolimab. The DNA sequence is TGCGCCAGCAGCTTGCGGACGGGTCGGGAAGAGACCCAGTACTTC. Its protein is CASSLRTGREETQYF.